These 32 T cell receptor beta chains were all obtained from the same sample, sequenced in a study of T cells in Graves' hyperthyroidism and ophthalmopathy. RNA transcripts gave rise to amplified TCR beta CDR3 regions. The TCR CDR3 was amplified in a first-round RT-PCR using the HTBI primer set. TCRdb redid the calling of the multiplex PCR reads with MiXCR, one entry per CDR3 protein. The data hold a few hundred thousand distinct CDR3 sequences, with 40% to 55% observed a single time. What was sequenced was peripheral blood or thyroid tissue (not recorded which). The receptors originated from a woman between 18 and 29 years old with Graves' hyperthyroidism.

The sample holds one count of this clonotype. The genes are TRBV7-9 and TRBJ1-1; possibly TRBD1 for D (5 bases). V lost 7 bases and J 5 bases, leaving 17 bases between the germline ends. There are 14 residues in the CDR3. Per the germline V gene, CDR1 is SEHNR and CDR2 is FQNEAQ (reference sequence). This chain's CDR3 is CASTPGAGETEAFF. The CDR3 DNA sequence: TGTGCCAGCACCCCCGGAGCGGGGGAGACTGAAGCTTTCTTT.

This clonotype was seen repeatedly, ten times or more. The genes are TRBV3-1 and TRBJ1-1; tentatively, D is TRBD1 (5 bases). The CDR3 is 15 residues long. The germline V gene encodes CDR1 LGHDT and CDR2 YNNKEL (reference sequence). V shed 4 bases and J shed 6 bases, with 18 bases lying between them. As DNA, the CDR3 is TGTGCCAGCAGCCCCTTCTTGCGGGGGACGGCTGAAGCTTTCTTT. As protein: CASSPFLRGTAEAFF.

V is TRBV24-1 and J is TRBJ2-5; 9 bases line up with TRBD1. The germline V gene has CDR1 KGHDR and CDR2 SFDVKD. The length of the CDR3 is 14 residues. V shed 4 bases and J 3 bases; nucleotides not matched to a gene: 2. CDR3 region: CATSDRQGEETQYF. CDR3 bases: TGTGCCACCAGTGACCGACAGGGGGAAGAGACCCAGTACTTC.

The chain combines TRBV10-3 with TRBJ2-5; TRBD1 might be the D (5 bases). The CDR3 runs 14 residues. Germline lookup yields CDR1 ENHRY and CDR2 SYGVKD. V was cut by 6 bases and J by 4 bases, with 15 bases left in between. CDR3 nucleotide sequence: TGTGCCATCAGCCCCGGACACCTCGGAGAGACCCAGTACTTC. Translation: CAISPGHLGETQYF.

This clonotype came up a few times. V and J are TRBV14 and TRBJ2-7; the D gene is possibly TRBD2 (5 bases). Trimming shortened V by 2 bases and J by 3 bases, and 5 bases separated the two germline ends. The CDR3 has 12 amino acids. The germline CDR1 and CDR2 sequences are SGHDN and FVKESK. Here the CDR3 DNA reads TGTGCCAGCAGCCAACGGGACTACGAGCAGTACTTC. Its protein is CASSQRDYEQYF. The full variable domain, its missing parts supplied by reference TRBV14 and TRBJ2-7, is EAGVTQFPSHSVIEKGQTVTLRCDPISGHDNLYWYRRVMGKEIKFLLHFVKESKQDESGMPNNRFLAERTGGTYSTLKVQPAELEDSGVYFCASSQRDYEQYFGPGTRLTVT.

This chain joins TRBV9 and TRBJ1-2, with TRBD1 as a possible D gene (6 bases). The CDR3 extends over 15 amino acids. Deletions cut 3 bases from V and 4 bases from J, with 16 bases between. Germline values: CDR1 SGDLS, CDR2 YYNGEE. CDR3 coding DNA: TGTGCCAGCAGCGCCGGGGGGCAGGAACTCTATGGCTACACCTTC. Its protein is CASSAGGQELYGYTF.

This clonotype showed up many times. The CDR3 is CASRRTVNTEAFF. CDR3 DNA: TGTGCCAGCAGGCGGACAGTGAACACTGAAGCTTTCTTT. The chain carries TRBV2 and TRBJ1-1, with D maybe TRBD1 (6 bases). Germline-derived CDR1 and CDR2 are SNHLY and FYNNEI. V lost 6 bases, J lost 0 bases, and 8 bases lay in between. This CDR3 comprises 13 residues.

The chain recombines TRBV11-2 with TRBJ2-5; 8 nucleotides line up with TRBD1. The CDR3 runs to 13 residues. Trimming cost V 5 bases and J 5 bases; bases outside gene matches: 4. Germline V gene sequence: CDR1 SGHAT, CDR2 FQNNGV. The CDR3 coding sequence is TGTGCCAGCAGCACGTGGACAGGGGAGACCCAGTACTTC. Protein product: CASSTWTGETQYF.

The chain couples TRBV10-3 to TRBJ2-7, with 9 bases fitting TRBD2. This CDR3 is 14 amino acids long. CDR1 ENHRY and CDR2 SYGVKD come from the germline V gene. The junction had 11 bases not matched to a gene; V was cut back by 10 bases and J by 4 bases. The CDR3 here is CASRLTSGNYEQYF. CDR3 in DNA: TGTGCCAGCAGGCTGACTAGCGGAAATTACGAGCAGTACTTC.

V gene TRBV7-2 combines with J gene TRBJ1-1; D gene ambiguous. The V gene lost 1 base and the J gene lost 5 bases, with 14 bases spanning the gap. Germline values: CDR1 SGHTA, CDR2 FQGNSA. The CDR3 length is 15 residues. In DNA, the CDR3 is TGTGCCAGCAGCTTAGAGGCCCAGGTGGATACTGAAGCTTTCTTT. It codes for CASSLEAQVDTEAFF.

On this clonotype: Germline is not matched at one junction end, which may reflect a read error. The chain recombines TRBV10-3 with TRBJ1-6; 7 nucleotides line up with TRBD1. CDR1 is ENHRY, CDR2 SYGVKD, per germline. CDR3 length equals 15 residues. CDR3 loop: CASSQRDSFSSPLHF. The CDR3 DNA follows: TGTGCCAGCAGTCAGCGGGACAGTTTTAGTTCACCCCTCCACTTT.

CDR3 sequence reads: CASKKGGSLSYGYTF. CDR3 sequence (DNA): TGTGCCAGCAAGAAAGGCGGCAGCTTGTCTTATGGCTACACCTTC. V gene TRBV7-8 combines with J gene TRBJ1-2; D gene uncertain. V dropped 7 bases and J dropped 5 bases, with 20 bases sitting between them. This CDR3 has 15 residues. Germline V gene lookup returns CDR1 SGHVS and CDR2 FQNEAQ.

This clonotype has ten or more counts. The chain recombines TRBV6-6 with TRBJ2-7; D is perhaps TRBD1 or TRBD2 (5 bases each). Per the germline V gene, CDR1 is MNHNY and CDR2 is SVGAGI (reference sequence). The CDR3 is 14 residues long. The V end lost 6 bases, the J end lost 1 base, and 13 bases lay between the germline ends. The DNA for the CDR3 is TGTGCCAGCAGCTCCGACAGCGGATCCTACGAGCAGTACTTC. Protein sequence: CASSSDSGSYEQYF.

This clonotype was seen a few times. The chain employs TRBV7-8 and TRBJ1-5; possibly TRBD1 for D (5 bases). V was shortened by 4 bases and J by 7 bases, with 14 bases between the two germline ends. This CDR3 is built from 14 residues. Germline V lookup: CDR1 SGHVS, CDR2 FQNEAQ. CDR3 sequence: CASSSDGGGQPQHF. In nucleotides, the CDR3 is TGTGCCAGCAGCTCAGATGGGGGTGGACAGCCCCAGCATTTT.

This sequence joins TRBV12-3 or TRBV12-4 and TRBJ1-1; 9 bases are a match to TRBD1. CDR3 size: 15 residues. The J segment lost 4 bases and the V segment lost 6 bases, leaving 9 bases of the junction unmatched. Here the CDR3 reads CASSVGQGIATEAFF. The CDR3 DNA reads TGTGCCAGCAGCGTAGGACAGGGGATTGCCACTGAAGCTTTCTTT.

This sequence joins TRBV2 and TRBJ2-2, with 8 positions matching TRBD1. With 4 bases clipped from V and 0 bases from J, the junction kept 10 bases outside the gene matches. Germline V CDR1 and CDR2: SNHLY, FYNNEI. The CDR3 spans 18 residues. CDR3: CASSARTGQGANTGELFF. The CDR3, as DNA: TGTGCCAGCAGTGCCCGGACTGGACAGGGCGCGAACACCGGGGAGCTGTTTTTT.

This clonotype has more than one count but fewer than ten. The chain has TRBV7-6 and TRBJ2-7, with D possibly matching TRBD1 (6 bases). Trimming stripped 5 bases from V and 6 bases from J, with 17 bases between. Germline V gives CDR1 SGHVS, CDR2 FNYEAQ. The CDR3 is made up of 14 amino acids. CDR3 in amino acids: CASSPRGVIPEQYF. Written as DNA, the CDR3 is TGTGCCAGCAGCCCCAGGGGCGTAATACCCGAGCAGTACTTC. Filled out from reference TRBV7-6 and TRBJ2-7, the complete variable domain reads GAGVSQSPRYKVTKRGQDVALRCDPISGHVSLYWYRQALGQGPEFLTYFNYEAQQDKSGLPNDRFSAERPEGSISTLTIQRTEQRDSAMYRCASSPRGVIPEQYFGPGTRLTVT.

This clonotype was picked up many times. The genes are TRBV24-1 and TRBJ2-7, with D tentatively TRBD1 (6 bases). V lost 6 bases, J lost 4 bases, and 12 bases lay in between. The CDR3 totals 13 residues. The germline CDR1 and CDR2 sequences are KGHDR and SFDVKD. CDR3 region: CATSKGDGYEQYF. Written as DNA, the CDR3 is TGTGCCACCAGTAAGGGGGACGGATACGAGCAGTACTTC.

V gene TRBV25-1 combines with J gene TRBJ2-3, with D possibly TRBD2 on 7 matching bases. The CDR3 has 14 residues. CDR1 and CDR2 (germline): MGHDK, SYGVNS. V lost 7 bases to trimming and J lost 1 base, with 12 bases between them. In DNA, the CDR3 is TGTGCCAGCATACGGGGGGCAGGCACAGATACGCAGTATTTT. It specifies CASIRGAGTDTQYF. The full variable domain, rest sourced from reference TRBV25-1 and TRBJ2-3, is EADIYQTPRYLVIGTGKKITLECSQTMGHDKMYWYQQDPGMELHLIHYSYGVNSTEKGDLSSESTVSRIRTEHFPLTLESARPSHTSQYLCASIRGAGTDTQYFGPGTRLTVL.

This clonotype was picked up a small number of times. The gene calls are TRBV2 and TRBJ2-2; maybe TRBD2 (6 bases). V lost 6 bases and J lost 1, with 12 bases in between. Germline lookup yields CDR1 SNHLY and CDR2 FYNNEI. CDR3 length: 15 amino acids. This CDR3 reads CASSRGLLNTGELFF. Written as DNA, the CDR3 is TGTGCCAGCAGCCGGGGACTCCTGAACACCGGGGAGCTGTTTTTT.

With respect to this clonotype: Since a much larger clone is just one base distant, this may be a read error. The rearrangement joins TRBV9 to TRBJ1-4, with 7 bases lining up with TRBD1. Germline V lookup: CDR1 SGDLS, CDR2 YYNGEE. V trimming: 2 bases; J trimming: 5 bases; junction bases outside the gene matches: 0. The CDR3 contains 13 residues. The CDR3 coding sequence is TGTGCCAGCAGCGTGACAGGGAATGAAAAACTGTTTTTT. Protein sequence: CASSVTGNEKLFF.

This chain links TRBV5-1 with TRBJ1-6, with a tentative D call TRBD1 (6 bases). Between the trimmed V and J ends, which lost 3 bases and 9 bases, there was a span of 16 bases. The CDR3 sequence is 15 residues long. The germline V gene encodes CDR1 SGHRS and CDR2 YFSETQ. The CDR3 DNA is TGCGCCAGCAGCTCGGCCCCGGGGGCCTTTTCACCCCTCCACTTT. The encoded protein is CASSSAPGAFSPLHF. The complete variable domain, with remaining parts taken from reference TRBV5-1 and TRBJ1-6, reads KAGVTQTPRYLIKTRGQQVTLSCSPISGHRSVSWYQQTPGQGLQFLFEYFSETQRNKGNFPGRFSGRQFSNSRSEMNVSTLELGDSALYLCASSSAPGAFSPLHFGNGTRLTVT.

The chain links TRBV29-1 to TRBJ1-2, with D hard to call. V lost 7 bases and J 5 bases, leaving 8 bases between the germline ends. Germline assignment: CDR1 SQVTM and CDR2 ANQGSEA. CDR3 length equals 10 residues. CDR3 nucleotide sequence: TGCAGCGGGGGAGAGTATGGCTACACCTTC. Protein: CSGGEYGYTF.

J is TRBJ2-5 and V is TRBV12-3 or TRBV12-4; no firm D call. There are 13 residues in the CDR3. Here the CDR3 DNA reads TGTGCTAGTGGTTTGGCCGTCGAAGAGACCCAGTACTTC. The encoded protein is CASGLAVEETQYF.

V gene TRBV25-1 combines with J gene TRBJ2-7; TRBD2 matches 10 bases. CDR1 is MGHDK, CDR2 SYGVNS, per germline. This CDR3 region has 17 residues. Trimming at V came to 8 bases and at J to 5 bases, leaving 18 bases not matched to a gene. CDR3 nucleotide sequence: TGTGCCAGCGTTGAAACCCCCGGGCTAGCGGGAGCGGACGAGCAGTACTTC. As protein: CASVETPGLAGADEQYF.

This clonotype was counted at least ten times. This chain links TRBV19 with TRBJ2-6; D possibly matches TRBD1 or TRBD2 (5 bases each). Germline CDR1 and CDR2: LNHDA and SQIVND (reference sequence). CDR3 length equals 15 residues. The V end lost 1 base, the J end lost 3 bases, and 7 bases lay between the germline ends. DNA of the CDR3: TGTGCCAGTAGTATAGGGGGGTATGGGGCCAACGTCCTGACTTTC. Translating gives CASSIGGYGANVLTF.

The rearrangement links TRBV15 to TRBJ1-5; no definite D call. CDR3 length: 14 amino acids. The V gene lost 1 base and the J gene lost 6 bases, with 10 bases spanning the gap. The germline V gene has CDR1 LNHNV and CDR2 YYDKDF (reference sequence). CDR3 DNA: TGTGCCACCAGCAGAGTAGGGCTGACTCAGCCCCAGCATTTT. Translated, it gives CATSRVGLTQPQHF.

V and J are TRBV7-6 and TRBJ2-5; 15 bases agree with TRBD2. The junction had 15 bases not matched to a gene; V was cut back by 6 bases and J by 4 bases. The CDR3 runs 19 residues. The germline CDR1 and CDR2 sequences are SGHVS and FNYEAQ. The CDR3 DNA follows: TGTGCCAGCAGTCCTACTCCGGGACTAGCGGGAGGAGACCGAGAGACCCAGTACTTC. Protein product: CASSPTPGLAGGDRETQYF. The full variable domain, completed using reference TRBV7-6 and TRBJ2-5, is GAGVSQSPRYKVTKRGQDVALRCDPISGHVSLYWYRQALGQGPEFLTYFNYEAQQDKSGLPNDRFSAERPEGSISTLTIQRTEQRDSAMYRCASSPTPGLAGGDRETQYFGPGTRLLVL.

Ten or more counts support this clonotype. The chain recombines TRBV20-1 with TRBJ1-6; D is uncertain. V dropped 3 bases and J dropped 2 bases, with 5 bases sitting between them. Germline V gene data show CDR1 as DFQATT and CDR2 as SNEGSKA (reference sequence). This CDR3 contains 13 residues. The CDR3 DNA reads TGCAGTGCTAGTACGCCCTATAATTCACCCCTCCACTTT. Protein: CSASTPYNSPLHF.

This clonotype was counted once. Possible read error: a much larger clone is one base away. The V and J genes are TRBV29-1 and TRBJ2-7; D is unclear. There are 13 residues in the CDR3. The germline CDR1 and CDR2 sequences are SQVTM and ANQGSEA. Trimming stripped 4 bases from V and 6 bases from J, with 16 bases between. CDR3 in amino acids: CSVGAIDNCEQYF. CDR3 DNA sequence: TGCAGCGTTGGAGCAATCGACAACTGCGAGCAGTACTTC.

The rearrangement joins TRBV6-5 to TRBJ1-4; 8 bases are shared with TRBD1. There are 15 residues in the CDR3. V lost 5 bases to trimming and J lost 7 bases; unmatched junction nucleotides: 9. CDR1 is MNHEY, CDR2 SVGAGI, per germline. The DNA of the CDR3 is TGTGCCAGCAGTCCACAGGGGGGTGAAGTTGAAAAACTGTTTTTT. It is translated as CASSPQGGEVEKLFF.

The gene calls are TRBV7-8 and TRBJ2-5; D may correspond to TRBD1 or TRBD2 (7 bases each). Trimming pared 5 bases from V and 1 base from J, leaving 17 bases between. This CDR3 region has 16 residues. Germline V gene lookup returns CDR1 SGHVS and CDR2 FQNEAQ. The CDR3 loop is CASSPQGGRGQETQYF. The CDR3, as DNA: TGTGCCAGCAGCCCTCAGGGGGGGCGCGGCCAAGAGACCCAGTACTTC.